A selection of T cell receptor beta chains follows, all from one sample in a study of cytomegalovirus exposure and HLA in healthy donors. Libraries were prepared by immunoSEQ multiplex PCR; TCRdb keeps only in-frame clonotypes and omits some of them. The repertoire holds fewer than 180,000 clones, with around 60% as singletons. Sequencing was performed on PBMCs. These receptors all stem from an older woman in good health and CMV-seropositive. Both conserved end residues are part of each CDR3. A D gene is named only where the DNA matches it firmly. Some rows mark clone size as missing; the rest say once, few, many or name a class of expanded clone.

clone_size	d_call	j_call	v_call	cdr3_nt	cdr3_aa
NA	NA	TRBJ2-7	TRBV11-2	TGTGCCAGCAGCTCACCCGAGCGGGCATTCTACGAGCAGTACTTC	CASSSPERAFYEQYF
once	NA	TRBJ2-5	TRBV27	TGTGCCAGCAGTTTTCTTGGTAGCGGCCAAGAGACCCAGTACTTC	CASSFLGSGQETQYF
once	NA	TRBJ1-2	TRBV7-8	TGTGCCAGCAGCCCTCACTCCAGGGATGGCTACACCTTC	CASSPHSRDGYTF
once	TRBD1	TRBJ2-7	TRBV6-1	TGTGCCAGCAGTGAGGGACAGGGGGCCTACGAGCAGTACTTC	CASSEGQGAYEQYF
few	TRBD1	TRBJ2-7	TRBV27	TGTGCCAGCAGTTTTTTAGGACAGGGGTCGGGCGAGCAGTACTTC	CASSFLGQGSGEQYF
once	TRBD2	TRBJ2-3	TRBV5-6	TGTGCCAGCAGCTTGGGACTAGCGATTCGAGATACGCAGTATTTT	CASSLGLAIRDTQYF
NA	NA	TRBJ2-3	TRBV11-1	TGTGCCAGCAGCTTAGGATTGGGAGTTGGCACAGATACGCAGTATTTT	CASSLGLGVGTDTQYF
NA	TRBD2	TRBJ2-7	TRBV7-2	TGTGCCAGCAGCAGGACTAGCGGGACGCGTTACGAGCAGTACTTC	CASSRTSGTRYEQYF
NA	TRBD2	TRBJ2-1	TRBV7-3	TGTGCCAGCAGCTTAACGGGGCCCCGACTAGCGGGAGACAATGAGCAGTTCTTC	CASSLTGPRLAGDNEQFF
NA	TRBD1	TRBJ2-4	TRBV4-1	TGCGCCAGCAGCCCCGGGACAGCCCTAGCCAAAAACATTCAGTACTTC	CASSPGTALAKNIQYF
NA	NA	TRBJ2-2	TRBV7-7	TGTGCCAGCAGCGAGTCCCGTGGTGCCGGGGAGCTGTTTTTT	CASSESRGAGELFF
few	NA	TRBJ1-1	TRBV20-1	TGCAGTGCTACCCGACAGACTGAAGCTTTCTTT	CSATRQTEAFF
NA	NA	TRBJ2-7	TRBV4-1	TGCGCCAGCAGCCAAGGGGCGACGGCGTCCTACGAGCAGTACTTC	CASSQGATASYEQYF
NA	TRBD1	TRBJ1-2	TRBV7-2	TGTGCCAGCAGCTGGCCCAGGGGGCAGGGGTATGGCTACACCTTC	CASSWPRGQGYGYTF
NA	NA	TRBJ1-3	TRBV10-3	TGTGCCATCAGTGAGCGGGTATTCTCTGGAAACACCATATATTTT	CAISERVFSGNTIYF
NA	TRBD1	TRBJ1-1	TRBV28	TGTGCCAGCAGTAGCACAATACGGACAGGTTTCTTT	CASSSTIRTGFF
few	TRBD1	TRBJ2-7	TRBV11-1	TGTGCCAGCGGCTTAGGACAGGGGGTGTACGAGCAGTACTTC	CASGLGQGVYEQYF
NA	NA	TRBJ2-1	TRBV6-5	TGTGCCAGCAGTTACTCGACATGGCATGAGCAGTTCTTC	CASSYSTWHEQFF
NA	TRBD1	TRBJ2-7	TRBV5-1	TGCGCCAGTAACCAGGGACAGGGAGGATCAGTTGCCTACGAGCAGTACTTC	CASNQGQGGSVAYEQYF
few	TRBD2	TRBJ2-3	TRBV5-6	TGTGCCAGCAGCCGCCCTAGCGGGGTGGCTGATACGCAGTATTTT	CASSRPSGVADTQYF
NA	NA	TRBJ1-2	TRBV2	TGTGCCAGCAGAACCGGCGGGGCTGGGGGGGACTACTATGGCTACACCTTC	CASRTGGAGGDYYGYTF
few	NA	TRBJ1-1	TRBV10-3	TGTGCCATCACCCCAGGAACCTCGAACACTGAAGCTTTCTTT	CAITPGTSNTEAFF
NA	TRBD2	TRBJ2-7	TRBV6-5	TGTGCCAGCAGTTACGGGACTAGCGGGAGTAGCTACGAGCAGTACTTC	CASSYGTSGSSYEQYF
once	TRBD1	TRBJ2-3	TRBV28	TGTGCCAGCAGTTATCAGACAGGGAGCACAGATACGCAGTATTTT	CASSYQTGSTDTQYF
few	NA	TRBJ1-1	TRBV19	TGTGCCAGTAGTATTGGGGACTCGAACACTGAAGCTTTCTTT	CASSIGDSNTEAFF
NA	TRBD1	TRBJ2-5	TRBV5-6	TGTGCCAGCAGCAATCAAGGACAGGGCGGAGAGACCCAGTACTTC	CASSNQGQGGETQYF
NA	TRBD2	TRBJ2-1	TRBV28	TGTGCCAGCGTCACTAAGCGGGAGGGCCCTCGTAATGAGCAGTTCTTC	CASVTKREGPRNEQFF
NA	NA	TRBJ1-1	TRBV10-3	TGTGCCATCAGTGAGGGGAGCACTGAAGCTTTCTTT	CAISEGSTEAFF
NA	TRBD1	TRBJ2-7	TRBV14	TGTGCCAGCAGCCAAGAGGACAGGGACTACGAGCAGTACTTC	CASSQEDRDYEQYF
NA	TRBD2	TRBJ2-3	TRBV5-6	TGTGCCAGCAGCTTACGGGGGGTGAGGACAGATACGCAGTATTTT	CASSLRGVRTDTQYF
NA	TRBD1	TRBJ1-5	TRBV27	TGTGCCAGCAGTTTAGGACAGGGTGGTCAGCCCCAGCATTTT	CASSLGQGGQPQHF
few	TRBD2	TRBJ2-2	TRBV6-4	TGTGCCAGCAGTGAAGGGCCAGCGGGAGAAACCGGGGAGCTGTTTTTT	CASSEGPAGETGELFF
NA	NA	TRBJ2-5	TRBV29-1	TGCAGCGTTGGAGGCGCAGGGCCTGGAGAGACCCAGTACTTC	CSVGGAGPGETQYF
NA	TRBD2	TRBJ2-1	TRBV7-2	TGTGCCAGCAGCAGAGCCGGGACTAGCGGGAGCAATGAGCAGTTCTTC	CASSRAGTSGSNEQFF
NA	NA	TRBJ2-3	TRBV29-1	TGCAGCGTTGTGAGGAGTAGCACAGATACGCAGTATTTT	CSVVRSSTDTQYF
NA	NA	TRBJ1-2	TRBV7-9	TGTGCCAGCAGCTCCGCCTCACCCGCCTTGGGCAGAAACTATGGCTACACCTTC	CASSSASPALGRNYGYTF
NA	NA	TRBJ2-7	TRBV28	TGTGCCAGCAGCTTACCCCAGGGGGGAGGCTACGAGCAGTACTTC	CASSLPQGGGYEQYF
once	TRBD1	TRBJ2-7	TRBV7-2	TGTGCCAGCAGCCGCTCCGGGACAGGATGGGAGCAGTACTTC	CASSRSGTGWEQYF
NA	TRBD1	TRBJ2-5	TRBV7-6	TGTGCCAGCAGCGCATACGGGGACAGGCCTTCGGAGACCCAGTACTTC	CASSAYGDRPSETQYF
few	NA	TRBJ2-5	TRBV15	TGTGCCACCAGCAGAGAGCACCTTACGAGGGTGGCGGAAAAGCCCCAAGAGACCCAGTACTTC	CATSREHLTRVAEKPQETQYF
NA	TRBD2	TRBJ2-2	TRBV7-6	TGTGCCAGCAGCTTAGCGGGAGGGGTCACCGGGGAGCTGTTTTTT	CASSLAGGVTGELFF